This T cell receptor (beta chain) was observed in a study of CD8 T cells in ankylosing spondylitis. Trimming at V came to 4 bases and at J to 8 bases, leaving 4 bases not matched to a gene. The CDR3 runs to 12 residues. In germline, CDR1 is SGHRS, CDR2 YFSETQ. This clonotype has at least ten counts. TCRdb passed the 5' RACE reads through MiXCR, listing each CDR3 protein once. The table shows just over 150,000 distinct CDR3 sequences, with 18% occurring only once. The genes are TRBV5-1 and TRBJ1-1; 8 nucleotides align to TRBD1. The sequenced material came from blood, either unsorted or a sorted T cell fraction (not recorded which). The source is a male donor with ankylosing spondylitis or in good health (not recorded which). Here the CDR3 reads CASSLGQGEAFF. In nucleotides, the CDR3 is TGCGCCAGCAGCCTAGGACAGGGAGAAGCTTTCTTT.